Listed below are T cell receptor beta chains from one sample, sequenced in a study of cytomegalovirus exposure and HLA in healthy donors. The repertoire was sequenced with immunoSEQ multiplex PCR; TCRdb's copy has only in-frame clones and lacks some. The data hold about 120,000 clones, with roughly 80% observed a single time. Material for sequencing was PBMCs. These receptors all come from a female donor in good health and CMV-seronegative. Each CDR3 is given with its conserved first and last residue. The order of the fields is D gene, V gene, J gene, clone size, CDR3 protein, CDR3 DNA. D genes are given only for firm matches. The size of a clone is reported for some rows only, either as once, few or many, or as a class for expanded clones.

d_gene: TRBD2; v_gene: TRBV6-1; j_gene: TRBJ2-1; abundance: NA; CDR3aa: CASSEGRVVAGWYNEQFF; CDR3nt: TGTGCCAGCAGTGAAGGAAGGGTAGTAGCGGGGTGGTACAATGAGCAGTTCTTC
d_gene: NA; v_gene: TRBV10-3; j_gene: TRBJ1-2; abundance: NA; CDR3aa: CAISGRGGRGHTF; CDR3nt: TGTGCCATCAGTGGGCGGGGGGGGCGCGGCCACACCTTC
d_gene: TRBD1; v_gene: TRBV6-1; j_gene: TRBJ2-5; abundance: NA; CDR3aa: CASGAQGAGETQYF; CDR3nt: TGTGCCAGCGGGGCACAGGGGGCGGGAGAGACCCAGTACTTC
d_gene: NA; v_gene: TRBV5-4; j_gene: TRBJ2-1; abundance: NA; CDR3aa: CASSSTARDEQFF; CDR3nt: TGTGCCAGCAGCTCTACCGCCCGTGATGAGCAGTTCTTC
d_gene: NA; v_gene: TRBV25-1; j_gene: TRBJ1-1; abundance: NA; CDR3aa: CASSLSGRLNTEAFF; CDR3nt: TGTGCCAGCAGTCTTTCAGGGAGGCTGAACACTGAAGCTTTCTTT
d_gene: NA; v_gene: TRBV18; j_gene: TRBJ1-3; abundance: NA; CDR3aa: CASSRATGGTGNTIYF; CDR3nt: TGTGCCAGCTCAAGGGCCACCGGGGGTACTGGAAACACCATATATTTT
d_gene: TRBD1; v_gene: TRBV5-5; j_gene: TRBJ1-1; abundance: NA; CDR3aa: CASSLGDRLNTEAFF; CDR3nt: TGTGCCAGCAGCTTGGGGGACAGGCTGAACACTGAAGCTTTCTTT
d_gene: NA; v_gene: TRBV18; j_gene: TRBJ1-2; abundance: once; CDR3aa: CASSPDSPNYGYTF; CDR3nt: TGTGCCAGCTCACCTGACAGCCCTAACTATGGCTACACCTTC
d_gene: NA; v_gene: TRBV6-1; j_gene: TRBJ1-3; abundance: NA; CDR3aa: CASSESGFSGNTIYF; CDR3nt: TGTGCCAGCAGTGAATCCGGGTTCTCTGGAAACACCATATATTTT
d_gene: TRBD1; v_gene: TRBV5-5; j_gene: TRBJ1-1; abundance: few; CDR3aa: CASSLEVWTGSNTEAFF; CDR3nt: TGTGCCAGCAGCTTGGAGGTTTGGACAGGATCGAACACTGAAGCTTTCTTT
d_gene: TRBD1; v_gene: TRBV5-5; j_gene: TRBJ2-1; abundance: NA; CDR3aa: CASSLGQGALNEQFF; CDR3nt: TGTGCCAGCAGCTTGGGGCAGGGGGCTTTGAATGAGCAGTTCTTC
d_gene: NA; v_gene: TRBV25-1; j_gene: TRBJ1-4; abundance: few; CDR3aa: CASSAKLGLRKLFF; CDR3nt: TGTGCCAGCAGTGCGAAACTCGGTCTTCGAAAACTGTTTTTT
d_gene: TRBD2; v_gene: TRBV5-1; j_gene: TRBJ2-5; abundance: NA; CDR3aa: CASSLEPGRGGAETQYF; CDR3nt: TGCGCCAGCAGCTTGGAACCGGGACGGGGAGGGGCGGAGACCCAGTACTTC
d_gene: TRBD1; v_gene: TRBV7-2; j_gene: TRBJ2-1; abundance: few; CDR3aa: CASSRRTGEQFF; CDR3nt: TGTGCCAGCAGCCGCCGGACAGGGGAGCAGTTCTTC
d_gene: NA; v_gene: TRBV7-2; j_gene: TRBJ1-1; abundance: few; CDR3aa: CASSLGQSYSAFF; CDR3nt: TGTGCCAGCAGCTTAGGACAGTCCTATTCAGCTTTCTTT
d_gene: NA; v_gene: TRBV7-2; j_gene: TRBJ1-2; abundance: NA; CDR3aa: CASSLRQVNYGYTF; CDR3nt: TGTGCCAGCAGCTTAAGGCAGGTTAACTATGGCTACACCTTC
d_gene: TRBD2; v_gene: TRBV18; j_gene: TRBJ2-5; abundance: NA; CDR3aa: CASSPPGGSQETQYF; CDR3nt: TGTGCCAGCTCACCACCGGGGGGGAGCCAAGAGACCCAGTACTTC
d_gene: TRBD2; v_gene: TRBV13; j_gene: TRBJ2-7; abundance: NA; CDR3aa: CASSFGGGTYEQYF; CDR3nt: TGTGCCAGCAGCTTTGGCGGGGGGACCTACGAGCAGTACTTC
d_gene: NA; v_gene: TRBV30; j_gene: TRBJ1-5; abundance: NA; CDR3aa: CAWSMTGQPQHF; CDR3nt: TGTGCCTGGAGTATGACGGGTCAGCCCCAGCATTTT
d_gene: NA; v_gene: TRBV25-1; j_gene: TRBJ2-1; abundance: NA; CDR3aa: CASKESSYNEQFF; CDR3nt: TGTGCCAGCAAGGAGAGCTCCTACAATGAGCAGTTCTTC
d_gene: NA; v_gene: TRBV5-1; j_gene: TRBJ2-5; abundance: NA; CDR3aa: CASSKSPGTQQETQYF; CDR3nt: TGCGCCAGCAGCAAAAGCCCCGGGACTCAACAAGAGACCCAGTACTTC
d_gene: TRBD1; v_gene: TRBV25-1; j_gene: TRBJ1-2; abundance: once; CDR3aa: CASSLGTGGLYGYTF; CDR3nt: TGTGCCAGCAGTTTGGGGACAGGGGGTTTATATGGCTACACCTTC